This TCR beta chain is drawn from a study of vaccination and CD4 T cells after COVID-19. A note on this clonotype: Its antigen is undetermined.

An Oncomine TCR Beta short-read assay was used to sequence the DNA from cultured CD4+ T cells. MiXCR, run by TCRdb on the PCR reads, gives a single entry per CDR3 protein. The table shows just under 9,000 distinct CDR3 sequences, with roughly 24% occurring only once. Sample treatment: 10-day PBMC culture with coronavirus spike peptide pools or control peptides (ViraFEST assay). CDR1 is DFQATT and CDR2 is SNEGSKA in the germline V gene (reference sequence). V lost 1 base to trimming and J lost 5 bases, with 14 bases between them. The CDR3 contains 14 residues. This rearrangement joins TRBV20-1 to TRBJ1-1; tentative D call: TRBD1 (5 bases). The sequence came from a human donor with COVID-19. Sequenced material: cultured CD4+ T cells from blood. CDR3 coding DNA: TGCAGTGCTAGAGCCCGGCAGGGTTTAACTGAAGCTTTCTTT. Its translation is CSARARQGLTEAFF.